The clone carrying this T cell receptor (beta chain) was detected only a few times. Its antigen is undetermined. Trimming removed 1 base at V and 6 bases at J, with 9 bases between. The CDR3 has 14 residues. CDR1 is MNHNS, CDR2 SASEGT, per germline. TCRdb passed the 5' RACE reads through MiXCR, listing each CDR3 protein once. The sample records 1.5 million or so distinct CDR3 sequences, under 35% being singletons. The source of the sample is a study of identical twins. Study-wide points: Zero-insertion analyses could be partly confounded by invariant MAIT and iNKT cells.

This sequence was found in a newborn girl in good health. The gene calls are TRBV6-1 and TRBJ1-4; possible D gene TRBD1, 5 bases. Sequences were obtained from cord blood. This chain's CDR3 is CASSEDRRDEKLFF. The CDR3 coding sequence is TGTGCCAGCAGTGAAGACAGGAGGGATGAAAAACTGTTTTTT.